The source of this T cell receptor (beta chain) is a study of control samples from healthy donors and cancer patients. Profiled with immunoSEQ multiplex PCR; TCRdb holds only in-frame clones, not every one. The sample holds approximately 69,000 clones, more than 70% seen once. Trimming shortened V by 8 bases and J by 2 bases, and 12 bases separated the two germline ends. Germline V gene sequence: CDR1 MNHEY, CDR2 SVGAGI. The CDR3 is made up of 13 amino acids. Sequencing was performed on PBMCs. The sequence derives from a man aged 55 to 69 with colorectal cancer. V and J are TRBV6-5 and TRBJ1-1; no clear D. Written as DNA, the CDR3 is TGTGCCAGCCCCCCGGGGAGCAACACTGAAGCTTTCTTT. Encoded protein: CASPPGSNTEAFF.